A selection of T cell receptor beta chains follows, all from one sample in a study of tumor-infiltrating lymphocytes in oesophageal squamous cell carcinoma. TCRdb analysed the PCR reads with MiXCR anew, one entry per CDR3 protein. The table has under 15,000 distinct CDR3 sequences, more than 45% seen once. The sequenced sample was esophageal tumor tissue. The receptors here all came from a female donor with esophageal squamous cell carcinoma. The CDR3 runs from the conserved cysteine through the conserved F or W. Each record gives: V gene, J gene, D gene, clone size, CDR3 DNA, CDR3 protein. D genes are given only for firm matches. Where a row states a size, it is once, few, many or the class of an expanded clone; other rows omit it.

TRBV6-2/TRBV6-3,TRBJ2-7,NA,NA,TGTGCCAGGGTGCAGGGTAGCGCCTACGAGCAGTACTTC,CARVQGSAYEQYF
TRBV7-8,TRBJ2-1,NA,NA,TGTGCCAGCAGCTACCTTCATGGGGGGTCCTACAATGAGCAGTTCTTC,CASSYLHGGSYNEQFF
TRBV12-3/TRBV12-4,TRBJ2-1,NA,NA,TGTGCCAGCAGTAGACGGGGGATTGACGATGAGCAGTTCTTC,CASSRRGIDDEQFF
TRBV7-8,TRBJ2-3,TRBD2,NA,TGTGCCAGCAGCAGATGGACTAGCGGGAATATAGATACGCAGTATTTT,CASSRWTSGNIDTQYF
TRBV7-2,TRBJ2-6,NA,few,TGTGCCAGCAGCTTCGGGGTTAGCTCTGGGGCCAACGTCCTGACTTTC,CASSFGVSSGANVLTF
TRBV7-2,TRBJ2-2,NA,NA,TGTGCCAGCAGCTTAGCCCCATCAGGGGGGTATCGAGTCGCCGGGGAGCTGTTTTTT,CASSLAPSGGYRVAGELFF
TRBV7-2,TRBJ2-3,NA,medium-sized,TGTGCCAGCAGCCCCCCAGGGGCGCAATTGGATACGCAGTATTTT,CASSPPGAQLDTQYF
TRBV7-3,TRBJ2-1,TRBD1,few,TGTGCCAGCAGCTCGACAGGGGGCCCCTACAATGAGCAGTTCTTC,CASSSTGGPYNEQFF
TRBV7-8,TRBJ2-7,NA,few,TGTGCCAGCAGCCCCCGGGACGGCTCACCCCTCCACTTC,CASSPRDGSPLHF
TRBV7-2,TRBJ2-6,TRBD1,large,TGTGCCAGCAGCTTAAATCAAGGGGGCGCTGGGGCCAACGTCCTGACTTTC,CASSLNQGGAGANVLTF
TRBV7-3,TRBJ1-2,NA,NA,TGTGCCAGCAGCTCGAGGCGGAAAGATGGCTACACCTTC,CASSSRRKDGYTF
TRBV6-2/TRBV6-3,TRBJ2-7,NA,NA,TGTGCCAGCAGTGAAATTCAGAGCTCCTACGAGCAGTACTTC,CASSEIQSSYEQYF
TRBV11-2,TRBJ1-2,TRBD1,once,TGTGCCAGCAGCTTAGTCCAGGGGGCCTATGGCTACACCTTC,CASSLVQGAYGYTF
TRBV7-2,TRBJ1-2,TRBD1,NA,TGTGCCAGCAGCGTCAGGGACAGTAACTATGGCTACACCTTC,CASSVRDSNYGYTF
TRBV12-3/TRBV12-4,TRBJ2-1,TRBD1,NA,TGTGCCAGCAGGGCCACCGGGACAGGGGCCTACAATGAGCAGTTCTTC,CASRATGTGAYNEQFF
TRBV7-8,TRBJ2-1,NA,NA,TGTGCCAGCAGCTTAACGGGAGTATACAATGAGCAGTTCTTC,CASSLTGVYNEQFF
TRBV7-2,TRBJ2-7,TRBD2,NA,TGTGCCAGCAGCTCGGGGGGGGGGGTTTACGAGCAGTACTTC,CASSSGGGVYEQYF
TRBV7-9,TRBJ2-5,NA,many,TGTGCCAGCAGCTTAGCGACAGGTCGTTATGGGCAAGAGACCCAGTACTTC,CASSLATGRYGQETQYF
TRBV10-2,TRBJ1-2,NA,many,TGCGCCAGCAGGGGAGGGGCGCAAGGCTACACCTTC,CASRGGAQGYTF
TRBV6-5,TRBJ1-6,TRBD1,NA,TGTGCCAGCAGAGGGGACAGGGGGCCTCGAAAGGGCTCCTACGAGCAGTACTTT,CASRGDRGPRKGSYEQYF
TRBV28,TRBJ1-2,TRBD1,NA,TGTGCCAGCAGCAACAGGGGGCCTAACTATGGCTACACCTTC,CASSNRGPNYGYTF
TRBV6-1,TRBJ2-5,TRBD1,NA,TGTGCCAGCAGTGAAGGGACAGGGAACGGAAAGACCCAGTACTTC,CASSEGTGNGKTQYF
TRBV7-8,TRBJ1-5,TRBD1,few,TGTGCCAGCAGCTTAGGACAGGGTGAGCAGCCCCAGCATTTT,CASSLGQGEQPQHF
TRBV7-6,TRBJ2-5,NA,once,TGTGCCAGCAGCTTAGTGATCCAAGAGACCCAGTACTTC,CASSLVIQETQYF
TRBV7-9,TRBJ2-2,TRBD2,NA,TGTGCCAGCAGGTCCCCGCCGGGACTAGCGGGGAATCCCGAGAACACCGGGGAGCTGTTTTTT,CASRSPPGLAGNPENTGELFF
TRBV7-8,TRBJ2-7,NA,few,TGTGCCAGCAGCTTCGGACCACTCGTCGGGTACGAGCAGTACTTC,CASSFGPLVGYEQYF
TRBV24-1,TRBJ2-6,NA,few,NA,CATSDFDRVYLRAVLRF
TRBV11-3,TRBJ2-5,TRBD2,NA,TGTGCCAGCAGCTTCCGGACTAGCGGCCAAGAGACCCAGTACTTC,CASSFRTSGQETQYF
TRBV5-5,TRBJ1-2,NA,few,TGTGCCAGCAGCTTGAGCTATGGCTACACCTTC,CASSLSYGYTF